The source of this T cell receptor beta chain is a study of chemoradiotherapy in HPV16-positive cancers. Notes on the study in general: In HPV16-positive patients, HPV-responsive T-cell expansion tracked better recurrence-free survival. HPV-specific T cells were functionally defined from only two HPV16-positive patients. Candidate HPV-specific clones and E7-related TCR motifs grew in tumor during treatment.

Generated by immunoSEQ multiplex PCR, the TCRdb table keeps only in-frame clones and is missing some. The sample has about 3,100 clones; about 92% are singletons. As to this clone: What it binds is not known.

Germline V gene sequence: CDR1 SGHNT, CDR2 YENEEA. This CDR3 is built from 14 residues. V dropped 3 bases and J dropped 4 bases, with 11 bases sitting between them. Sample: tumor tissue, taken from a patient who underwent chemoradiotherapy. The rearrangement uses TRBV11-3 and TRBJ2-3; perhaps TRBD2 as D (6 bases). This TCR derives from a human donor with HPV-associated anogenital cancer. CDR3 amino acids: CASSFGREADTQYF. Written as DNA, the CDR3 is TGTGCCAGCAGCTTTGGCAGGGAGGCAGATACGCAGTATTTT.